Here is one TCR beta chain with its context. The antigen remains undetermined. Hyperthyroidism showing no ophthalmopathy within 18 months of follow-up was stable. Amplification of TCR beta CDR3 regions used RNA transcripts. Second-round multiplex PCR followed a first-round RT-PCR using HTBI primers. TCRdb independently ran MiXCR on the multiplex PCR reads; one entry per CDR3 protein. The sample shows 300,000 to 500,000 distinct CDR3 sequences, 15% of them seen only once. There are 12 residues in the CDR3. Germline CDR1 and CDR2: LNHDA and SQIVND (reference sequence). This sample was taken from a study of Graves' ophthalmopathy and Graves' hyperthyroidism. The overall study: Researchers obtained peripheral blood at initial diagnosis, before any treatment had begun.

Study outcomes and limitations: The model predicted progression of ophthalmopathy with a sensitivity of roughly 70%, and its specificity was about 73%.

Material: peripheral blood. This receptor was obtained from a woman between 18 and 30 years old with stable Graves' hyperthyroidism. The chain carries TRBV19 and TRBJ1-6; 7 bases align to TRBD1. The CDR3 spells CVTRQGVSPLHF. Written as DNA, the CDR3 is TGTGTCACCCGACAGGGAGTTTCCCCCCTCCACTTT.